This T cell receptor (beta chain) was observed in a study of blood T cells in healthy people across ages. This CDR3 spans 16 amino acids. Trimming left V 1 base short and J 1 base short, with 11 bases between. Germline loops: CDR1 MNHEY, CDR2 SMNVEV (reference sequence). Individuals who donated were healthy Caucasians from Russia aged roughly 6 to 100. PCR was performed a second time for about 6 to 12 cycles using a sample-barcoded 5' primer and a J-beta primer mix. MiXCR, applied by TCRdb to the 5' RACE reads, yields one record per CDR3 protein. The table has about 800,000 distinct CDR3 sequences, 20% to 30% seen once. Study-wide results and caveats: The percentage of naive T cells correlated strongly with TCR beta diversity. Versus aged donors, long-lived donors had higher diversity and more naive CD4+ cells.

On this clonotype: Its antigen is as yet unknown.

These data were likewise used in another study, on T cells of mothers and their children.

The rearrangement links TRBV27 to TRBJ1-3; D ambiguous. The source is a boy younger than 18 in good health. Input material: blood. The CDR3 region has the DNA TGTGCCAGCAGTTTATGGCCCAGAGGGTCTGGAAACACCATATATTTT. Translation: CASSLWPRGSGNTIYF.